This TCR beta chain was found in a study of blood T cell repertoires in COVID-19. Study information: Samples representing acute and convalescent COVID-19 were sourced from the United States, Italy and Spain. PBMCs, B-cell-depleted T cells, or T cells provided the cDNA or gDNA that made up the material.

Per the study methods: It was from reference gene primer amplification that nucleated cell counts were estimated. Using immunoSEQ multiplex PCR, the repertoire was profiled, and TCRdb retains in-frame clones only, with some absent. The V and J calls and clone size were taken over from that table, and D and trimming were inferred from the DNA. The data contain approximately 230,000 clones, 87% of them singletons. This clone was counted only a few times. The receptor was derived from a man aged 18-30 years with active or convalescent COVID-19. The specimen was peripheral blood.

The CDR3 bases are TGCGCCAGCAGCTTTGGACTTTCGGGTTCACCCCTCCACTTT. Encoded protein: CASSFGLSGSPLHF. This chain connects TRBV5-1 to TRBJ1-6; the D is unclear. Germline-derived CDR1 and CDR2 are SGHRS and YFSETQ. The V and J ends lost 2 bases and 9 bases respectively, with 12 bases between them. The CDR3 is 14 residues long.